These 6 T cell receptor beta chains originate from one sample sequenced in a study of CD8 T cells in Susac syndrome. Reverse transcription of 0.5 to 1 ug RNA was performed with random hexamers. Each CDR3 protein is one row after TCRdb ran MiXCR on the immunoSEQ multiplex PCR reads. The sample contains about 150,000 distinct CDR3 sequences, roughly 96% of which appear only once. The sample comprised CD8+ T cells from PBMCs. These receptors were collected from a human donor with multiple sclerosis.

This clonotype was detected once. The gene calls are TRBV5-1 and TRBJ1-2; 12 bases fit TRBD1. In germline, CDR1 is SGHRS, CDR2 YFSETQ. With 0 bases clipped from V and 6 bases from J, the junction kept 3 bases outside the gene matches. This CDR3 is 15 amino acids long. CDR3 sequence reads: CASSLEGQGADGYTF. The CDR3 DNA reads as TGCGCCAGCAGCTTGGAGGGACAGGGGGCGGATGGCTACACCTTC.

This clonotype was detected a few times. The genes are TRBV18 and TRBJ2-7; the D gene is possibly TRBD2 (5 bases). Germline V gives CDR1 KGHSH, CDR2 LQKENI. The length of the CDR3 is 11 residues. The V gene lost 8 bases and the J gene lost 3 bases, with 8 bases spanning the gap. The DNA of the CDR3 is TGTGCCAGCCGAGACTACTACGAGCAGTACTTC. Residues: CASRDYYEQYF.

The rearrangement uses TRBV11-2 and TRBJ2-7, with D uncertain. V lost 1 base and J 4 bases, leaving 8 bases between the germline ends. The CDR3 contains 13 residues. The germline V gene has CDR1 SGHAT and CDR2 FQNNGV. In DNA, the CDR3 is TGTGCCAGCAGCTTAGGAGCCGATTACGAGCAGTACGTC. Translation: CASSLGADYEQYV.

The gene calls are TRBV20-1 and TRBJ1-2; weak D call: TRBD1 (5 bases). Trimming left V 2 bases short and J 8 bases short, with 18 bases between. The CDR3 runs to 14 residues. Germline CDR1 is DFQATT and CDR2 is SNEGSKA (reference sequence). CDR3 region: CSARPGPPRQGYTF. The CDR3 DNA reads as TGCAGTGCTAGACCGGGGCCTCCCCGGCAGGGCTACACCTTC.

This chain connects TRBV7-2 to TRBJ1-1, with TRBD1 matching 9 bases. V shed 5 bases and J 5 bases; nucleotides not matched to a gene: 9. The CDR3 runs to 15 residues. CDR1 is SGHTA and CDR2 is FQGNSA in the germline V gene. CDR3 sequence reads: CASSHYRGRPTEAFF. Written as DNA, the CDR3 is TGTGCCAGCAGCCACTACAGGGGGCGCCCGACTGAAGCTTTCTTT. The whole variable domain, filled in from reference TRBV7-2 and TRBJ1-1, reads GAGVSQSPSNKVTEKGKDVELRCDPISGHTALYWYRQSLGQGLEFLIYFQGNSAPDKSGLPSDRFSAERTGGSVSTLTIQRTQQEDSAVYLCASSHYRGRPTEAFFGQGTRLTVV.

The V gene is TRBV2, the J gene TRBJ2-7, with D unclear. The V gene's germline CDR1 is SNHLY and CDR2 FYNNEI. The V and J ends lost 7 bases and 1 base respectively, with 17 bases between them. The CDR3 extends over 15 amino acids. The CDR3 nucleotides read TGTGCCAGCATCAAGACGGAAGCGTTATCCTACGAGCAGTACGTC. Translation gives CASIKTEALSYEQYV.